The clone carrying this T cell receptor (beta chain) was seen a handful of times. The data derive from a study of patients and donors after allogeneic stem cell transplantation. TCRdb reprocessed the RT-PCR reads with MiXCR, giving one entry per CDR3 protein. The table includes under 200,000 distinct CDR3 sequences, around 28% detected once. Germline V gene data show CDR1 as KGHDR and CDR2 as SFDVKD. Trimming removed 0 bases from V and 4 bases from J, with 5 bases in between. This CDR3 spans 14 amino acids. This sequence originates from a human donor who was either an allogeneic HSCT recipient or a stem cell or donor lymphocyte infusion donor (not recorded which). It is not recorded whose cells these are; they may come from a transplant donor. The chain links TRBV24-1 to TRBJ2-2; no reliable D call. Source material: blood, either unsorted or a sorted T cell fraction (not recorded which). DNA for the CDR3: TGTGCCACCAGTGATTTGGACGTCACCGGGGAGCTGTTTTTT. Its translation: CATSDLDVTGELFF.